These 26 T cell receptor beta chains were all obtained from the same sample, sequenced in a study of CD8 T cells in ankylosing spondylitis. TCRdb re-called the 5' RACE reads through MiXCR, storing one row per CDR3 protein. The sample holds hundreds of thousands of distinct CDR3 sequences, around 20% seen once. Sequencing was carried out using blood, either unsorted or a sorted T cell fraction (not recorded which). These receptors were taken from a female donor with ankylosing spondylitis or in good health (not recorded which).

This chain uses TRBV7-2 with TRBJ2-1; 8 bases line up with TRBD1. V dropped 5 bases and J dropped 5; count of bases not matched to a gene: 11. The CDR3 runs 16 residues. Per the germline V gene, CDR1 is SGHTA and CDR2 is FQGNSA. The CDR3 DNA sequence: TGTGCCAGCAGCGGTAGGTGGACAGGGACCGACAATGAGCAGTTCTTC. This gives the protein CASSGRWTGTDNEQFF.

J is TRBJ1-1 and V is TRBV5-1; D perhaps matches TRBD1 (5 bases). V was cut by 2 bases and J by 3 bases, with 8 bases left in between. This CDR3 contains 13 residues. CDR1 is SGHRS, CDR2 YFSETQ, per germline. The CDR3 loop is CASSLDSYTEAFF. The CDR3 coding sequence is TGCGCCAGCAGCTTAGACAGCTACACTGAAGCTTTCTTT.

The sample holds many counts of this clonotype. The chain combines TRBV29-1 with TRBJ2-2; TRBD1 is a possible D gene (8 bases). The CDR3 runs 14 residues. V lost 7 bases and J 4 bases, leaving 16 bases between the germline ends. Germline V CDR1 and CDR2: SQVTM, ANQGSEA. The DNA for the CDR3 is TGCAGCGGTGGAACAGGGGGGGGCACCGGGGAGCTGTTTTTT. Its translation: CSGGTGGGTGELFF.

This sequence joins TRBV6-2 or TRBV6-3 and TRBJ2-1; no firm D call. There are 12 residues in the CDR3. V gave up 2 bases and J gave up 9 bases, with 8 bases separating them. From germline, CDR1 is MNHEY and CDR2 SVGEGT. The CDR3 DNA follows: TGTGCCAGCAGTTACGGTTATGGTGAGCAGTTCTTC. Its translation: CASSYGYGEQFF.

The J gene is TRBJ2-5, the V gene TRBV24-1, with D tentatively TRBD1 or TRBD2 (5 bases each). Trimming cost V 2 bases and J 3 bases, with 12 bases left between them. The CDR3 loop spans 15 amino acids. Germline CDR1 KGHDR, CDR2 SFDVKD. The CDR3 DNA sequence: TGTGCCACCAGTGATTCCGGGACCTGGGAAGAGACCCAGTACTTC. Protein sequence: CATSDSGTWEETQYF.

This clonotype was recorded many times. This chain connects TRBV12-3 or TRBV12-4 to TRBJ1-5, with a weak D call TRBD1 (6 bases). Trimming took off 6 bases at V and 0 bases at J, with 9 bases between the two ends. There are 14 residues in the CDR3. The CDR3 loop reads CASRWTDSNQPQHF. CDR3 coding DNA: TGTGCCAGCAGATGGACAGATAGCAATCAGCCCCAGCATTTT.

The chain carries TRBV5-6 and TRBJ2-7; no clear D gene. Germline CDR1 and CDR2: SGHDT and YYEEEE. V dropped 4 bases and J dropped 6 bases, with 8 bases sitting between them. The CDR3 is 11 amino acids. The CDR3 reads CASSQTVEQYF. The CDR3 DNA reads as TGTGCCAGCAGCCAGACGGTCGAGCAGTACTTC. The entire variable domain, with the rest obtained from reference TRBV5-6 and TRBJ2-7, is as follows: DAGVTQSPTHLIKTRGQQVTLRCSPKSGHDTVSWYQQALGQGPQFIFQYYEEEERQRGNFPDRFSGHQFPNYSSELNVNALLLGDSALYLCASSQTVEQYFGPGTRLTVT.

In this sample, this clonotype turned up a few times. This chain uses TRBV6-2 or TRBV6-3 with TRBJ2-4; unclear D gene. V was trimmed by 0 bases and J by 0 bases, leaving 9 bases between them. CDR3 length equals 16 residues. Per germline, CDR1 MNHEY and CDR2 SVGEGT. CDR3 nucleotide sequence: TGTGCCAGCAGTTACTCAGGGATTCTAGCCAAAAACATTCAGTACTTC. Its translation: CASSYSGILAKNIQYF.

This sequence joins TRBV2 and TRBJ2-2, with D maybe TRBD1 (5 bases). The V gene's germline CDR1 is SNHLY and CDR2 FYNNEI. Trimming cost V 6 bases and J 4 bases, with 12 bases left between them. CDR3 length: 14 residues. The DNA of the CDR3 is TGTGCCAGCAGCAAAGAAAGGGGCACCGGGGAGCTGTTTTTT. Its translation: CASSKERGTGELFF. The full variable domain, in which reference TRBV2 and TRBJ2-2 provide the parts outside the CDR3, is EPEVTQTPSHQVTQMGQEVILRCVPISNHLYFYWYRQILGQKVEFLVSFYNNEISEKSEIFDDQFSVERPDGSNFTLKIRSTKLEDSAMYFCASSKERGTGELFFGEGSRLTVL.

This clonotype was found a few times. The chain uses TRBV6-1 and TRBJ1-4; D remains unclear. The V gene lost 8 bases and the J gene lost 5 bases, with 12 bases spanning the gap. The CDR3 has 13 amino acids. Looked up from germline, CDR1 is MNHNS and CDR2 is SASEGT. The CDR3 loop is CASGQTRNEKLFF. CDR3 nucleotides: TGTGCCAGCGGTCAAACCCGAAATGAAAAACTGTTTTTT.

This rearrangement joins TRBV4-1 to TRBJ1-1, with 11 positions matching TRBD1. The CDR3 sequence is 18 residues long. The V and J ends lost 2 bases and 4 bases, in that order; junction bases with no gene match: 12. CDR1 and CDR2 from the germline V gene are MGHRA and YSYEKL. This CDR3 is CASSQRPRDRGLVTEAFF. The CDR3 DNA follows: TGCGCCAGCAGCCAACGCCCGAGGGACAGGGGGTTAGTCACTGAAGCTTTCTTT.

The chain carries TRBV9 and TRBJ2-3, with 13 nucleotides matching TRBD2. CDR1 is SGDLS, CDR2 YYNGEE, per germline. Unmatched junction bases numbered 2, after V lost 4 bases and J lost 0 bases. This CDR3 region has 16 residues. The DNA of the CDR3 is TGTGCCAGCAGCTGGGGACTAGCGGGAAGCACAGATACGCAGTATTTT. Translation: CASSWGLAGSTDTQYF.

This clonotype counts as medium-sized (0.01 to 0.1%). The DNA for the CDR3 is TGTGCCATCAGTGAGGTGGGGGAAGACACAGATACGCAGTATTTT. Amino acid sequence: CAISEVGEDTDTQYF. The V gene is TRBV10-3, the J gene TRBJ2-3; D assignment may be TRBD1 or TRBD2 (5 bases each). The CDR3 runs to 15 residues. Deletions cut 2 bases from V and 2 bases from J, with 11 bases between. The germline CDR1 and CDR2 sequences are ENHRY and SYGVKD.

Concerning this clonotype: A read error is likely, as this CDR3 ends without the conserved phenylalanine or tryptophan. The chain combines TRBV11-2 with TRBJ1-1; D perhaps matches TRBD1 (6 bases). The CDR3 runs to 18 residues. Germline CDR1 is SGHAT and CDR2 is FQNNGV. V was pared by 7 bases and J by 2 bases, with 26 bases between. The CDR3 is CASTFLPNPRGLNTEAFS. The CDR3 nucleotides read TGTGCCAGCACCTTCCTTCCCAACCCCAGGGGACTAAACACTGAAGCTTTCTCT.

In this sample, this clonotype turned up a few times. The gene calls are TRBV6-5 and TRBJ1-3; TRBD1 might be the D (6 bases). From germline, CDR1 is MNHEY and CDR2 SVGAGI. Between the trimmed V and J ends, which lost 6 bases and 8 bases, there was a span of 11 bases. The length of the CDR3 is 12 residues. CDR3 DNA: TGTGCCAGCAGCAGGGGAGAGGACACCATATATTTT. Protein: CASSRGEDTIYF.

The chain uses TRBV27 and TRBJ1-6; no clear D gene. The V and J ends lost 2 bases and 2 bases respectively, with 13 bases between them. Germline assignment: CDR1 MNHEY and CDR2 SMNVEV (reference sequence). The CDR3 loop spans 17 amino acids. In nucleotides, the CDR3 is TGTGCCAGCAGTTTAGGGGTCACAAGGGCCTATAATTCACCCCTCCACTTT. It codes for CASSLGVTRAYNSPLHF.

This clonotype was observed many times. The J gene is TRBJ1-1, the V gene TRBV20-1; the D is unclear. The germline gives CDR1 DFQATT, CDR2 SNEGSKA (reference sequence). There are 13 residues in the CDR3. Trimming took 5 bases from V and 0 from J, leaving 10 bases between them. CDR3 coding DNA: TGCAGTGCTCAACACAGCCTGAACACTGAAGCTTTCTTT. Translated: CSAQHSLNTEAFF.

This clonotype showed up many times. DNA of the CDR3: TGCAACTCCCGAGGTGGGACAGGGGTGGGTGAGCAGTTCTTC. Amino acid sequence: CNSRGGTGVGEQFF. This rearrangement joins TRBV29-1 to TRBJ2-1, with 10 bases lining up with TRBD1. CDR1 is SQVTM, CDR2 ANQGSEA, per germline. The CDR3 sequence is 14 residues long.

The rearrangement uses TRBV4-1 and TRBJ2-1; 12 nucleotides line up with TRBD2. Germline CDR1 is MGHRA and CDR2 is YSYEKL. With 1 base clipped from V and 8 bases from J, the junction kept 9 bases outside the gene matches. There are 17 residues in the CDR3. In DNA form, the CDR3 reads TGCGCCAGCAGCCAAGGCTTTCTAGCGGGAGGGCCTGATGAGCAGTTCTTC. The encoded protein is CASSQGFLAGGPDEQFF.

This clonotype was counted between two and nine times. This rearrangement joins TRBV10-3 to TRBJ1-2, with a weak D call TRBD1 (5 bases). V was pared by 7 bases and J by 4 bases, with 10 bases between. The CDR3 covers 12 residues. The germline CDR1 and CDR2 sequences are ENHRY and SYGVKD. CDR3 nucleotides: TGTGCCATCACCGGGGGGGGCTATGGCTACACCTTC. Protein sequence: CAITGGGYGYTF.

The V and J genes are TRBV12-3 or TRBV12-4 and TRBJ2-1; 7 bases map to TRBD1. The CDR3 loop spans 16 amino acids. Trimming removed 4 bases from V and 3 bases from J; junction bases left unmatched: 9. For the CDR3, the DNA is TGTGCCAGCAGTTACAACAGGGGTACGGGCTACAATGAGCAGTTCTTC. As protein: CASSYNRGTGYNEQFF.

This clonotype was observed a few times. CDR3 in DNA: TGTGCCAGCAGTGCCGACCGAGGGAGGACCTACTTC. It yields the protein CASSADRGRTYF. The chain has TRBV2 and TRBJ2-7; D possibly corresponds to TRBD2 (6 bases). Germline CDR1 SNHLY, CDR2 FYNNEI. Trimming took off 4 bases at V and 13 bases at J, with 17 bases between the two ends. CDR3 length: 12 amino acids.

This chain links TRBV9 with TRBJ2-5, with TRBD1 matching 7 bases. Losses at the gene ends were 3 bases for V and 2 bases for J; bases not matched to a gene: 4. There are 14 residues in the CDR3. The V gene's germline CDR1 is SGDLS and CDR2 YYNGEE. The CDR3 coding sequence is TGTGCCAGCAGCGCAAGGGACAGTCAAGAGACCCAGTACTTC. Translating gives CASSARDSQETQYF.

This clonotype was seen a handful of times. The chain combines TRBV18 with TRBJ2-6, with D unclear. This CDR3 contains 16 residues. V was pared by 1 base and J by 0 bases, with 7 bases between. CDR1 is KGHSH and CDR2 is LQKENI in the germline V gene. As DNA, the CDR3 is TGTGCCAGCTCACCACGGGGTTACTCTGGGGCCAACGTCCTGACTTTC. Its translation: CASSPRGYSGANVLTF.

The sample holds a few counts of this clonotype. The chain combines TRBV7-2 with TRBJ2-3; 7 bases match TRBD1. Germline CDR1 and CDR2: SGHTA and FQGNSA. The CDR3 is 13 amino acids. V lost 2 bases and J lost 6; bases outside the gene matches: 2. The CDR3: CASSLIGGDTQYF. Written as DNA, the CDR3 is TGTGCCAGCAGCTTAATAGGGGGCGATACGCAGTATTTT.

This chain uses TRBV7-2 with TRBJ2-1; tentative D call: TRBD2 (5 bases). Germline V CDR1 and CDR2: SGHTA, FQGNSA. V gave up 1 base and J gave up 7 bases, with 14 bases separating them. This CDR3 contains 15 residues. The DNA for the CDR3 is TGTGCCAGCAGCTTAGACCGGAGGTCGTGGAATGAGCAGTTCTTC. Translating gives CASSLDRRSWNEQFF.